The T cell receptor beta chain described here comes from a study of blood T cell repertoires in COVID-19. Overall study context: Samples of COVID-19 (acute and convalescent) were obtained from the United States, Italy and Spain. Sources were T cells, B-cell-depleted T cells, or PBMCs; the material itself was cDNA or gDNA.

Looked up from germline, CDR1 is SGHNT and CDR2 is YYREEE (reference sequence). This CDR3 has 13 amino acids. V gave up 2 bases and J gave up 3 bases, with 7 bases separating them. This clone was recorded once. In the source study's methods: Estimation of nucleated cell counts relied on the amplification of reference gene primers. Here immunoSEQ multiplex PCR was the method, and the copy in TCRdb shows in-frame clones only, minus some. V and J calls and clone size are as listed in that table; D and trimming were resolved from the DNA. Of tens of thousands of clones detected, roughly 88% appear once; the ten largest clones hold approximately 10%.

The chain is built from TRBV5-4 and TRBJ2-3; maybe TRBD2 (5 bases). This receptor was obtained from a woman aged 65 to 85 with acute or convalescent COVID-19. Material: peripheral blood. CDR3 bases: TGTGCCAGCAGCTTAGCGGAAACAGATACGCAGTATTTT. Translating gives CASSLAETDTQYF.